Below, one T cell receptor beta chain is given with its context. This entry belongs to a study of somatic mutations in cytotoxic T cells in rheumatoid arthritis. Overall study context: Patient blood was drawn as 30 ml EDTA; the draw came right after diagnosis and before any treatment. The flow sorting of some V beta antibody-stained T-cell populations reached nearly 100% purity, and the sorted populations included V beta1+ cells sequenced for TCRB.

Trimming took 3 bases from V and 3 from J; bases not matched to a gene: 9. Germline V gene data show CDR1 as SNHLY and CDR2 as FYNNEI. This CDR3 spans 18 amino acids. In the source study's methods: Seldom did patient CD8+ clones exceeding 1% match published virus-specific TCRB sequences. Only in-frame clones appear in the TCRdb table, and some are missing; sequencing was by immunoSEQ multiplex PCR. That table furnishes V, J and clone size, whereas the DNA furnished D and trimming. This sample yields fewer than 14,000 clones, of which roughly 70% are seen a single time; approximately 34% belongs to the top ten.

This rearrangement joins TRBV2 to TRBJ2-5; 14 nucleotides line up with TRBD2. The source is an adult with rheumatoid arthritis. Sequences were obtained from CD8+ T cells sorted from blood. CDR3 bases: TGTGCCAGCAGTGATTCGACTAGCGGGGGGGCCAATGAAGAGACCCAGTACTTC. Encoded protein: CASSDSTSGGANEETQYF.